Shown below are 23 T cell receptor beta chains from a single sample sequenced in a study of shared clonotypes between healthy human individuals. Only in-frame clones appear in the TCRdb table, and some are missing; sequencing was by immunoSEQ multiplex PCR. The table records approximately 2.5 million clones, approximately 90% of them present only once. The material sequenced was naive CD4+ T cells sorted from blood. Subset given: CD45RA+ positively selected. The receptor set was obtained from a man younger than 35 in good health.

The genes are TRBV18 and TRBJ2-5; D is uncertain. The ends were cut back, 1 base at V and 0 bases at J, with 9 bases in the middle. Germline V gives CDR1 KGHSH, CDR2 LQKENI. This CDR3 is 15 amino acids long. The chain's CDR3 is CASSPLLVDQETQYF. The CDR3 DNA reads as TGTGCCAGCTCACCACTGCTGGTGGACCAAGAGACCCAGTACTTC.

The V gene is TRBV7-8, the J gene TRBJ2-3; 9 bases align to TRBD2. The V gene end was trimmed by 3 bases and the J gene end by 0 bases; junction bases not matched to a gene: 4. Germline assignment: CDR1 SGHVS and CDR2 FQNEAQ. This CDR3 has 16 amino acids. The CDR3 spells CASSLLRGGSTDTQYF. The CDR3 nucleotides read TGTGCCAGCAGCTTGTTGCGGGGGGGAAGCACAGATACGCAGTATTTT.

This clone was found a few times. The same CDR3 also results from other DNA sequences found in this sample. This chain uses TRBV5-1 with TRBJ1-1, with D possibly being TRBD1 (5 bases). CDR3 length equals 13 residues. Between the trimmed V and J ends, which lost 0 bases and 5 bases, there was a span of 8 bases. Germline V gene sequence: CDR1 SGHRS, CDR2 YFSETQ. In DNA form, the CDR3 reads TGCGCCAGCAGCTTGGGTGGGGGTACTGAAGCTTTCTTT. Translation gives CASSLGGGTEAFF.

V gene TRBV7-2 combines with J gene TRBJ1-2; TRBD1 might be the D (6 bases). CDR1 SGHTA and CDR2 FQGNSA come from the germline V gene. Trimming removed 2 bases from V and 4 bases from J, with 11 bases in between. The CDR3 runs 14 residues. Here the CDR3 reads CASSLNGGLYGYTF. CDR3 sequence (DNA): TGTGCCAGCAGCTTAAATGGGGGCCTCTATGGCTACACCTTC.

The chain joins TRBV27 to TRBJ2-1; 8 nucleotides agree with TRBD2. Per the germline V gene, CDR1 is MNHEY and CDR2 is SMNVEV (reference sequence). The CDR3 is 17 residues long. V lost 2 bases, J lost 4 bases, and 10 bases stayed unmatched. The chain's CDR3 is CASSLAPSGGHYNEQFF. The CDR3 nucleotides read TGTGCCAGCAGTTTAGCCCCCTCGGGGGGGCATTACAATGAGCAGTTCTTC.

The V and J genes are TRBV19 and TRBJ1-5; unclear D gene. With 10 bases removed from V and 0 bases from J, the gap between germline ends came to 16 bases. Per the germline V gene, CDR1 is LNHDA and CDR2 is SQIVND (reference sequence). The CDR3 contains 15 residues. CDR3 residues: CATDERHNSNQPQHF. The CDR3 bases are TGTGCCACCGACGAGCGACACAATAGCAATCAGCCCCAGCATTTT.

The chain couples TRBV30 to TRBJ2-7; D gene unclear. The germline V and J ends were trimmed by 1 base and 1 base, with 11 bases remaining between them. The CDR3 spans 14 residues. Looked up from germline, CDR1 is GTSNPN and CDR2 is SVGIG (reference sequence). The CDR3 loop reads CAWSGQVGSYEQYF. The CDR3, as DNA: TGTGCCTGGAGTGGTCAGGTCGGGTCCTACGAGCAGTACTTC.

This clone appeared a few times. The rearrangement uses TRBV29-1 and TRBJ1-6; D is undetermined. CDR1 is SQVTM, CDR2 ANQGSEA, per germline. The V end was cut by 7 bases, the J end by 10 bases, with 17 bases between. The CDR3 covers 13 residues. The CDR3 sequence is CSAQSSPGSPLHF. As DNA, the CDR3 is TGCAGCGCCCAGTCCAGTCCTGGGTCACCCCTCCACTTT.

This clone was observed a handful of times. The chain joins TRBV6-1 to TRBJ1-1; D is unclear. Germline-derived CDR1 and CDR2 are MNHNS and SASEGT. This CDR3 is built from 14 residues. Trimming cost V 7 bases and J 0 bases, with 12 bases left between them. The CDR3 spells CASKRGQLNTEAFF. CDR3 sequence (DNA): TGTGCCAGCAAGAGAGGGCAGCTGAACACTGAAGCTTTCTTT.

The chain uses TRBV4-1 and TRBJ2-7, with 7 bases fitting TRBD1. There are 13 residues in the CDR3. Germline V gene data show CDR1 as MGHRA and CDR2 as YSYEKL. The ends lost 0 bases at V and 13 bases at J; junction bases unmatched: 9. As DNA, the CDR3 is TGCGCCAGCAGCCAAGACCGACAGGGCTTGGTTTACTTC. Translating it yields CASSQDRQGLVYF.

The chain joins TRBV10-3 to TRBJ1-1; D unresolved. The CDR3 contains 13 residues. V shed 2 bases and J shed 1 base, with 5 bases lying between them. CDR1 is ENHRY, CDR2 SYGVKD, per germline. CDR3 amino acids: CAISEKANTEAFF. The CDR3 nucleotides read TGTGCCATCAGTGAGAAAGCGAACACTGAAGCTTTCTTT.

The chain couples TRBV19 to TRBJ2-7; 16 positions match TRBD2. Germline V gene sequence: CDR1 LNHDA, CDR2 SQIVND (reference sequence). The CDR3 length is 20 residues. V lost 4 bases, J lost 0 bases, and 12 bases stayed unmatched. In nucleotides, the CDR3 is TGTGCCAGTAGTAAGAGAGGAGGGACTAGCGGGAGGGACAACTCCTACGAGCAGTACTTC. This translates into CASSKRGGTSGRDNSYEQYF.

The genes are TRBV28 and TRBJ2-5, with 16 bases identical to TRBD2. The germline V gene encodes CDR1 MDHEN and CDR2 SYDVKM. The J segment lost 1 base and the V segment lost 6 bases, leaving 8 bases of the junction unmatched. This CDR3 is 18 amino acids long. The CDR3 loop reads CASSHAGLAGGSQETQYF. The CDR3 DNA reads TGTGCCAGCAGCCACGCGGGACTAGCGGGGGGGAGCCAAGAGACCCAGTACTTC.

J is TRBJ1-5 and V is TRBV7-2; 9 positions match TRBD1. This CDR3 has 15 residues. The J segment lost 7 bases and the V segment lost 5 bases, leaving 9 bases of the junction unmatched. Germline values: CDR1 SGHTA, CDR2 FQGNSA. In DNA form, the CDR3 reads TGTGCCAGCAGCCTGGACAGGGGATCGGAACAGCCCCAGCATTTT. Its translation is CASSLDRGSEQPQHF. Full variable domain (remainder filled in from reference TRBV7-2 and TRBJ1-5): GAGVSQSPSNKVTEKGKDVELRCDPISGHTALYWYRQSLGQGLEFLIYFQGNSAPDKSGLPSDRFSAERTGGSVSTLTIQRTQQEDSAVYLCASSLDRGSEQPQHFGDGTRLSIL.

The CDR3: CASSVLTGEYEQYF. The CDR3 DNA sequence: TGCGCCAGCAGCGTCCTGACAGGGGAGTACGAGCAGTACTTC. The V and J genes are TRBV5-1 and TRBJ2-7; 8 nucleotides line up with TRBD1. V was pared by 4 bases and J by 4 bases, with 7 bases of the junction left unmatched. The CDR3 totals 14 residues. CDR1 is SGHRS, CDR2 YFSETQ, per germline.

This chain uses TRBV7-2 with TRBJ1-2, with D possibly TRBD1 on 6 matching bases. The CDR3 runs to 14 residues. The V end was cut by 5 bases, the J end by 11 bases, with 21 bases between. The germline CDR1 and CDR2 sequences are SGHTA and FQGNSA. The CDR3 sequence: CASSPRRGTTGYTF. In DNA form, the CDR3 reads TGTGCCAGCAGCCCCCGCCGGGGCACTACAGGGTACACCTTC.

This chain joins TRBV5-1 and TRBJ2-3; the D is unclear. The V gene lost 4 bases and the J gene lost 2 bases, with 11 bases spanning the gap. Germline loops: CDR1 SGHRS, CDR2 YFSETQ. The CDR3 is 14 residues long. The CDR3 reads CASSPSIPTDTQYF. CDR3 DNA sequence: TGCGCCAGCAGCCCGAGTATCCCCACAGATACGCAGTATTTT.

This chain links TRBV28 with TRBJ2-2, with D unresolved. This CDR3 region has 13 residues. V lost 6 bases, J lost 3 bases, and 8 bases lay in between. The V gene's germline CDR1 is MDHEN and CDR2 SYDVKM. The CDR3 DNA reads as TGTGCCAGCAGATACCCTTACACCGGGGAGCTGTTTTTT. This codes for CASRYPYTGELFF.

The chain recombines TRBV2 with TRBJ2-7, with 9 positions matching TRBD2. The CDR3 totals 15 residues. With 3 bases clipped from V and 3 bases from J, the junction kept 6 bases outside the gene matches. Germline CDR1 and CDR2: SNHLY and FYNNEI. This CDR3 reads CASSDRLAEIYEQYF. CDR3 nucleotide sequence: TGTGCCAGCAGTGACCGACTAGCGGAGATCTACGAGCAGTACTTC.

Worth noting for this clone: The identical CDR3 is also encoded by other nucleotide sequences in the sample. The chain links TRBV5-1 to TRBJ2-7; the D gene could be TRBD1 or TRBD2 (5 bases each). V lost 0 bases and J lost 0, with 7 bases in between. This CDR3 region has 14 residues. Germline CDR1 reads SGHRS; CDR2 reads YFSETQ. The CDR3 spells CASSLEGPSYEQYF. The CDR3 DNA reads TGCGCCAGCAGCTTGGAGGGACCCTCCTACGAGCAGTACTTC. The complete variable domain, with remaining parts taken from reference TRBV5-1 and TRBJ2-7, reads KAGVTQTPRYLIKTRGQQVTLSCSPISGHRSVSWYQQTPGQGLQFLFEYFSETQRNKGNFPGRFSGRQFSNSRSEMNVSTLELGDSALYLCASSLEGPSYEQYFGPGTRLTVT.

The chain's CDR3 is CASSPRGFIGNGYTF. The DNA of the CDR3 is TGTGCCAGCAGCCCCCGAGGCTTCATAGGAAATGGCTACACCTTC. This chain connects TRBV14 to TRBJ1-2; D gene uncertain. Germline CDR1 and CDR2: SGHDN and FVKESK. The V end was cut by 4 bases, the J end by 6 bases, with 18 bases between. CDR3 length: 15 amino acids.

The chain recombines TRBV5-8 with TRBJ1-4; D possibly corresponds to TRBD1 (6 bases). CDR3 size: 15 residues. The V gene's germline CDR1 is SGHTS and CDR2 YDEGEE. The ends were cut back, 2 bases at V and 2 bases at J, with 10 bases in the middle. The CDR3 nucleotides are TGTGCCAGCAGCTTAGACAGGATTACTAATGAAAAACTGTTTTTT. This gives the protein CASSLDRITNEKLFF.

This clone appeared a single time. CDR3 bases: TGTGCCAGCAGCAGACTGGGACAGGGTTCCTACGAGCAGTACTTC. Encoded protein: CASSRLGQGSYEQYF. This chain connects TRBV5-4 to TRBJ2-7; TRBD1 matches 9 bases. This CDR3 contains 15 residues. Germline V gives CDR1 SGHNT, CDR2 YYREEE (reference sequence). V was pared by 4 bases and J by 1 base, with 6 bases of the junction left unmatched. Filled out from reference TRBV5-4 and TRBJ2-7, the complete variable domain reads ETGVTQSPTHLIKTRGQQVTLRCSSQSGHNTVSWYQQALGQGPQFIFQYYREEENGRGNFPPRFSGLQFPNYSSELNVNALELDDSALYLCASSRLGQGSYEQYFGPGTRLTVT.